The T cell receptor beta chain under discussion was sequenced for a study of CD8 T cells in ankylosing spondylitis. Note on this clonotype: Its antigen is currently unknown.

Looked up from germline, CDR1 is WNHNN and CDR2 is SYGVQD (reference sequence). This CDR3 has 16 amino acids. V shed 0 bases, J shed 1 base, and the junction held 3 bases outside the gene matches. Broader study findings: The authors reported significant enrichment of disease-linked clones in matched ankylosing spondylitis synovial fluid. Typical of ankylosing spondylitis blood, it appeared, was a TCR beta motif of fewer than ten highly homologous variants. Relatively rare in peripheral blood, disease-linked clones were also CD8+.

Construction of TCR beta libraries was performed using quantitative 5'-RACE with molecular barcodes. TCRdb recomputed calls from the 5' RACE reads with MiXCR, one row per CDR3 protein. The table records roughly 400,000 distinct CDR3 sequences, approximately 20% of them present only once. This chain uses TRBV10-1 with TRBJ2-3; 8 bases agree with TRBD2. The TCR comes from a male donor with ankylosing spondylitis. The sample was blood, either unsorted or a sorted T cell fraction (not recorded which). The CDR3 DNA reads TGCGCCAGCAGTGAGTCGGGACTAGTGGGCACAGATACGCAGTATTTT. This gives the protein CASSESGLVGTDTQYF.